This record covers a single T cell receptor beta chain. The target antigen is unknown. Use of 60 Vbeta and 13 Jbeta primers characterized the PCR. Produced via immunoSEQ multiplex PCR; TCRdb's table is partial and in-frame only. The sample includes tens of thousands of clones, roughly 73% of them seen just once. This CDR3 region has 20 residues. Germline trimming cut 0 bases from V and 0 bases from J; bases unmatched to any gene: 11. Germline V gives CDR1 MGHRA, CDR2 YSYEKL. This specimen comes from a study of cytomegalovirus exposure and HLA in healthy donors. Overall study: In a previous analysis, more than 90 million unique TCR beta sequences were found from some 200 million T cells. Overall study results and limits: In a later analysis, an Asian-associated ancestry cluster reportedly showed fewer N-insertions than the approximately 700-donor mean.

Everyone who donated was a healthy bone marrow donor. The sequence derives from a male donor in good health and CMV-seropositive. Sequenced: PBMCs. The gene calls are TRBV4-1 and TRBJ2-5, with 12 positions matching TRBD2. The CDR3 region is CASSQDRGTSGSKYQETQYF. CDR3 nucleotide sequence: TGCGCCAGCAGCCAAGATCGAGGGACTAGCGGGTCAAAGTACCAAGAGACCCAGTACTTC.